Presented here are 27 T cell receptor beta chains from one specimen sequenced in a study of T cells in Graves' hyperthyroidism and ophthalmopathy. What was amplified from RNA transcripts were TCR beta CDR3 regions. The TCR CDR3 first-round RT-PCR relied on the HTBI primer set. MiXCR, applied by TCRdb to the multiplex PCR reads, yields one record per CDR3 protein. The sample lists 480,000 or so distinct CDR3 sequences; roughly 45% were seen once. The specimen was peripheral blood or thyroid tissue (not recorded which). The receptor source for this set is an adult woman with Graves' disease, either hyperthyroidism or ophthalmopathy (not recorded which).

This clonotype was counted only a few times. The chain couples TRBV29-1 to TRBJ2-5; D gene uncertain. Looked up from germline, CDR1 is SQVTM and CDR2 is ANQGSEA. Trimming took 8 bases from V and 0 from J, leaving 10 bases between them. There are 12 residues in the CDR3. The CDR3 bases are TGCAGCCATACCCGTAACCAAGAGACCCAGTACTTC. It is translated as CSHTRNQETQYF.

V gene TRBV10-2 combines with J gene TRBJ2-5; 9 bases match TRBD2. V dropped 6 bases and J dropped 5; count of bases not matched to a gene: 7. The CDR3 has 14 amino acids. CDR1 is WSHSY and CDR2 is SAAADI in the germline V gene. The CDR3 reads CASRTSGRVETQYF. The CDR3 DNA is TGCGCCAGCAGGACTAGCGGCAGGGTGGAGACCCAGTACTTC.

The table lists this clonotype with a few counts. The J gene is TRBJ1-1, the V gene TRBV24-1; D call uncertain. The germline CDR1 and CDR2 sequences are KGHDR and SFDVKD. This CDR3 is 14 amino acids long. The V gene lost 4 bases and the J gene lost 5 bases, with 13 bases spanning the gap. The chain's CDR3 is CATSDPDTGTEAFF. CDR3 DNA sequence: TGTGCCACCAGTGACCCCGACACGGGAACTGAAGCTTTCTTT.

The chain recombines TRBV5-1 with TRBJ2-7; TRBD2 aligns across 11 bases. The junction had 10 bases not matched to a gene; V was cut back by 4 bases and J by 7 bases. CDR1 and CDR2 from the germline V gene are SGHRS and YFSETQ. The CDR3 runs to 15 residues. The CDR3 region is CASSPDPGLAVEQYF. For the CDR3, the DNA is TGCGCCAGCAGCCCGGATCCGGGACTAGCGGTTGAGCAGTACTTC.

This clonotype appeared a few times. V is TRBV12-3 or TRBV12-4 and J is TRBJ1-5; 9 bases line up with TRBD1. This CDR3 spans 16 amino acids. V dropped 4 bases and J dropped 4; count of bases not matched to a gene: 8. CDR3 residues: CASSWPGQGANQPQHF. The CDR3 nucleotides are TGTGCCAGCAGTTGGCCGGGACAGGGAGCGAATCAGCCCCAGCATTTT.

This clonotype appeared many times. V gene TRBV4-1 combines with J gene TRBJ2-7; 7 bases match TRBD2. Germline values: CDR1 MGHRA, CDR2 YSYEKL. CDR3 length: 15 amino acids. With V trimmed by 1 base and J by 6 bases, 9 bases remained unmatched. CDR3 nucleotides: TGCGCCAGCAGCCAAGGGGAACTAGCGTCGTCCGAGCAGTACTTC. It translates to CASSQGELASSEQYF.

This clonotype came up a few times. The chain links TRBV29-1 to TRBJ2-2; D unclear. The CDR3 loop spans 13 amino acids. The V end was cut by 4 bases, the J end by 7 bases, with 13 bases between. CDR1 and CDR2 (germline): SQVTM, ANQGSEA. The CDR3 region is CSVGRGIGGELFF. CDR3 DNA: TGCAGCGTTGGACGAGGAATCGGCGGGGAGCTGTTTTTT.

This clonotype was observed many times. The chain joins TRBV12-3 or TRBV12-4 to TRBJ1-5, with D perhaps TRBD1 (6 bases). Trimming pared 7 bases from V and 7 bases from J, leaving 11 bases between. The CDR3 is 12 residues long. In DNA form, the CDR3 reads TGTGCCAGCACTTTGGGGGGCCAGCCCCAGCATTTT. Its protein is CASTLGGQPQHF.

This clonotype was seen ten or more times. V usage is TRBV11-2 and J usage is TRBJ2-5; the match to TRBD2 covers 13 bases. This CDR3 spans 15 amino acids. The V segment lost 5 bases and the J segment 7 bases; nucleotides outside the gene matches: 7. Germline V gene lookup returns CDR1 SGHAT and CDR2 FQNNGV. This chain's CDR3 is CASSQLAGGGGTQYF. CDR3 coding DNA: TGTGCCAGCAGCCAACTAGCGGGAGGGGGTGGGACCCAGTACTTC.

Ten or more counts support this clonotype. The CDR3 DNA reads as TGTGCCACCAGCAGAGGGGGGACATTGACCGTCTATGGCTACACCTTC. Protein product: CATSRGGTLTVYGYTF. The chain couples TRBV15 to TRBJ1-2, with D perhaps matching TRBD1 (6 bases). With 1 base removed from V and 4 bases from J, the gap between germline ends came to 16 bases. This CDR3 is built from 16 residues. Germline V gene data show CDR1 as LNHNV and CDR2 as YYDKDF (reference sequence).

The J gene is TRBJ2-7, the V gene TRBV2, with D possibly being TRBD1 (6 bases). Per the germline V gene, CDR1 is SNHLY and CDR2 is FYNNEI. Trimming removed 7 bases from V and 1 base from J, with 17 bases in between. CDR3 length: 15 amino acids. The CDR3 here is CASNQGFSNSYEQYF. The CDR3 nucleotides read TGTGCCAGCAACCAGGGGTTTTCGAATTCCTACGAGCAGTACTTC.

This clonotype was counted only a few times. The chain is built from TRBV7-2 and TRBJ1-1; D remains ambiguous. Germline V lookup: CDR1 SGHTA, CDR2 FQGNSA. CDR3 size: 14 residues. Trimming cost V 5 bases and J 3 bases, with 13 bases left between them. The CDR3 coding sequence is TGTGCCAGCAGCAACGGGTATAGCTACACTGAAGCTTTCTTT. Its protein is CASSNGYSYTEAFF.

This clonotype was counted at least ten times. The rearrangement links TRBV20-1 to TRBJ2-7; 8 bases line up with TRBD2. Germline V CDR1 and CDR2: DFQATT, SNEGSKA (reference sequence). The V and J ends lost 2 bases and 3 bases, in that order; junction bases with no gene match: 3. The CDR3 consists of 13 residues. CDR3 region: CSARLLADYEQYF. Here the CDR3 DNA reads TGCAGTGCTAGATTACTAGCGGACTACGAGCAGTACTTC.

For this clonotype: An end of the junction differs from the germline gene, which may be a read error. The chain links TRBV15 to TRBJ2-5; D gene unclear. The CDR3 loop spans 14 amino acids. The germline V gene has CDR1 LNHNV and CDR2 YYDKDF (reference sequence). DNA of the CDR3: TGTGCCTCCAGCAGAGATGGGTTACAGCGGACCCAGTACTTC. Translating it yields CASSRDGLQRTQYF.

The rearrangement joins TRBV7-2 to TRBJ2-1, with 7 bases matching TRBD2. Trimming took 2 bases from V and 8 from J; bases not matched to a gene: 6. This CDR3 contains 14 residues. Germline loops: CDR1 SGHTA, CDR2 FQGNSA. The CDR3 here is CASSLWGGYDEQFF. The CDR3 DNA reads TGTGCCAGCAGCTTATGGGGGGGGTACGATGAGCAGTTCTTC.

A few counts support this clonotype. The chain employs TRBV14 and TRBJ1-1; tentatively, D is TRBD1 (5 bases). The CDR3 runs to 16 residues. The V gene's germline CDR1 is SGHDN and CDR2 FVKESK. V lost 1 base, J lost 2 bases, and 14 bases lay in between. The chain's CDR3 is CASSQGGTLQNTEAFF. The CDR3 DNA follows: TGTGCCAGCAGCCAAGGCGGGACCCTCCAAAACACTGAAGCTTTCTTT.

In this sample, this clonotype turned up many times. The rearrangement links TRBV7-8 to TRBJ2-5; D may be TRBD1 or TRBD2 (5 bases each). CDR1 and CDR2 (germline): SGHVS, FQNEAQ. The CDR3 length is 15 residues. The V end lost 0 bases, the J end lost 1 base, and 9 bases lay between the germline ends. CDR3 region: CASSLAPGPQETQYF. CDR3 nucleotides: TGTGCCAGCAGCTTAGCGCCGGGGCCCCAAGAGACCCAGTACTTC.

Comment on this clonotype: Relative to the germline gene, one junction end is altered; a read error may explain this. The genes are TRBV27 and TRBJ1-5; tentative D call: TRBD1 (5 bases). The CDR3 is 17 residues long. Germline-derived CDR1 and CDR2 are MNHEY and SMNVEV (reference sequence). CDR3 protein: CAGSFLAGQEHNQPQHF. In DNA form, the CDR3 reads TGTGCCGGCAGTTTTCTGGCCGGACAAGAACACAATCAGCCCCAGCATTTT.

Remarks on this clonotype: A much larger clonotype is one base distant, so this may be a read error. The chain carries TRBV7-2 and TRBJ2-5, with 8 bases matching TRBD2. Germline CDR1 reads SGHTA; CDR2 reads FQGNSA. The V and J ends lost 4 bases and 6 bases, in that order; junction bases with no gene match: 10. This CDR3 contains 15 residues. Here the CDR3 DNA reads TGTGCCAGCAGCTCCGGTGCTAGCGGGCTTAAGACCCAGTACTTC. Translating gives CASSSGASGLKTQYF.

This clonotype has more than one count but fewer than ten. The chain recombines TRBV10-3 with TRBJ1-1; 8 positions match TRBD1. The V segment lost 6 bases and the J segment 11 bases; nucleotides outside the gene matches: 14. Germline V lookup: CDR1 ENHRY, CDR2 SYGVKD. The CDR3 covers 14 residues. In nucleotides, the CDR3 is TGTGCCATCAGCGGATTATCCCTGCGACAGGGGGCTTTCTTT. It is translated as CAISGLSLRQGAFF.

V is TRBV7-9 and J is TRBJ2-7, with D perhaps matching TRBD2 (6 bases). The CDR3 runs to 14 residues. The V gene's germline CDR1 is SEHNR and CDR2 FQNEAQ (reference sequence). Trimming shortened V by 2 bases and J by 6 bases, and 14 bases separated the two germline ends. CDR3: CASSLSRGSSEQYF. CDR3 DNA: TGTGCCAGCAGCTTATCTCGGGGGAGCTCCGAGCAGTACTTC.

This clonotype has ten or more counts. The chain has TRBV7-9 and TRBJ1-2; TRBD1 agrees at 7 bases. CDR1 and CDR2 (germline): SEHNR, FQNEAQ (reference sequence). This CDR3 comprises 13 residues. The trim removed 1 base at V and 6 bases at J, leaving 2 bases unmatched. The CDR3 protein is CASSLGDRNGYTF. The CDR3 nucleotides read TGTGCCAGCAGCTTAGGGGACAGAAATGGCTACACCTTC.

This clonotype was counted between two and nine times. This CDR3 reads CAISGINSGANVLTF. CDR3 DNA sequence: TGTGCCATCAGTGGGATTAACTCTGGGGCCAACGTCCTGACTTTC. The gene calls are TRBV10-3 and TRBJ2-6, with D unresolved. Per the germline V gene, CDR1 is ENHRY and CDR2 is SYGVKD. This CDR3 is built from 15 residues. Between the trimmed V and J ends, which lost 4 bases and 0 bases, there was a span of 7 bases.

The CDR3 region is CSAQRVGQGTHEQYF. CDR3 coding DNA: TGCAGTGCTCAAAGGGTTGGGCAGGGGACCCACGAGCAGTACTTC. J is TRBJ2-7 and V is TRBV20-1, with D possibly being TRBD1 (6 bases). Trimming pared 5 bases from V and 5 bases from J, leaving 22 bases between. The CDR3 loop spans 15 amino acids. Germline CDR1 reads DFQATT; CDR2 reads SNEGSKA (reference sequence).

This clonotype was seen more than once but under ten times. This chain links TRBV6-6 with TRBJ1-1; 7 bases fit TRBD1. In germline, CDR1 is MNHNY, CDR2 SVGAGI (reference sequence). This CDR3 contains 13 residues. V lost 8 bases to trimming and J lost 1 base; unmatched junction nucleotides: 4. CDR3 DNA: TGTGCCAGCCTGACAGGGACGAACACTGAAGCTTTCTTT. This gives the protein CASLTGTNTEAFF.

The chain recombines TRBV14 with TRBJ2-2, with unresolved D. The germline V gene has CDR1 SGHDN and CDR2 FVKESK. Trimming removed 4 bases from V and 1 base from J, with 7 bases in between. This CDR3 spans 14 amino acids. The CDR3: CASSPIGNTGELFF. The CDR3 nucleotides are TGTGCCAGCAGCCCAATAGGGAACACCGGGGAGCTGTTTTTT.

The rearrangement uses TRBV6-1 and TRBJ2-7; tentatively, D is TRBD2 (5 bases). This CDR3 has 14 residues. The ends were cut back, 4 bases at V and 6 bases at J, with 16 bases in the middle. The germline gives CDR1 MNHNS, CDR2 SASEGT. Here the CDR3 reads CASSGREHAFEQYF. CDR3 coding DNA: TGTGCCAGCAGTGGCCGGGAACATGCCTTCGAGCAGTACTTC.